This T cell receptor beta chain is drawn from a study of naive and memory T cell subsets. The V gene end was trimmed by 2 bases and the J gene end by 2 bases; junction bases not matched to a gene: 4. CDR1 and CDR2 from the germline V gene are MNHEY and SVGEGT. The CDR3 runs to 15 residues. The beta constant-region primer was an equimolar mix of two oligonucleotides covering TRBC1 and TRBC2. The ligated cDNA underwent four PCR rounds using SP2 and nested alpha and beta constant-region primers. MiXCR, applied by TCRdb to the UMI-ligation and nested PCR reads, yields one record per CDR3 protein. This table has about 120,000 distinct CDR3 sequences, around a third appearing once.

The chain employs TRBV6-2 or TRBV6-3 and TRBJ2-7, with TRBD2 identical over 9 bases. This receptor was taken from a human donor in good health. The specimen was central memory CD4+ T cells from blood. CDR3 DNA sequence: TGTGCCAGCAGTTACGGGGCGGGAGGGGCCTACGAGCAGTACTTC. Translating gives CASSYGAGGAYEQYF.